This TCR beta chain was documented in a study of vaccination effects on CD4 cells after COVID-19. Study context: Researchers obtained post-vaccine samples at a median of 72 days past the second dose.

CD4+ T cells specific for antigen were expanded with viral peptide pools by the ViraFEST assay before sequencing. Culturing for ten to eleven days preceded CD4+ T cell isolation. Subjects were given two BNT162b2 or mRNA-1273 vaccine doses. With V trimmed by 9 bases and J by 4 bases, 17 bases remained unmatched. This CDR3 spans 18 amino acids. CDR1 LNHDA and CDR2 SQIVND come from the germline V gene (reference sequence). The data were produced by immunoSEQ multiplex PCR, yet TCRdb's version contains in-frame clones alone and is incomplete. The table records fewer than 90,000 clones, around four fifths of them present only once. In regard to this clone: What it binds is not known.

The TCR originated in a human donor who received a COVID-19 vaccine. This rearrangement joins TRBV19 to TRBJ2-2; 10 nucleotides align to TRBD2. This specimen consisted of CD4+ T cells from PBMCs cultured with HCoV-OC43 spike peptides, obtained after COVID-19 vaccination. This sample's subset: HCoV-OC43 spike overlapping peptide pool stimulation. This chain's CDR3 is CASSRWSGGAGFTGELFF. The CDR3 nucleotides read TGTGCCAGCTCGCGGTGGAGCGGGGGGGCCGGGTTCACCGGGGAGCTGTTTTTT.